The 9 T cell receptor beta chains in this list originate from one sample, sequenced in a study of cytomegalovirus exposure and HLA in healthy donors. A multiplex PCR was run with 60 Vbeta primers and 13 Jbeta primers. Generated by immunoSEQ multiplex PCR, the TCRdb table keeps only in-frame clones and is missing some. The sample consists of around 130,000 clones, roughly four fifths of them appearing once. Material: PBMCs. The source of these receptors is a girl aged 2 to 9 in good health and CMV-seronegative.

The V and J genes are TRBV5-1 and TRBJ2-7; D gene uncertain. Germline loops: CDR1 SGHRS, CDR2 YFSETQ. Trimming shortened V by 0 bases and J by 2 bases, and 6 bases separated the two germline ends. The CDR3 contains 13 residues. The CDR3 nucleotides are TGCGCCAGCAGCTTGGCATCTACCTACGAGCAGTACTTC. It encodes CASSLASTYEQYF.

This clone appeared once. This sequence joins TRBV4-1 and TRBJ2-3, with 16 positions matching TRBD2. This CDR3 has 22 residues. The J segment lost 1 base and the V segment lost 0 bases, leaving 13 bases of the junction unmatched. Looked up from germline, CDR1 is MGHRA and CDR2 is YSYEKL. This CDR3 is CASSQDFRAAGTSGRGTDTQYF. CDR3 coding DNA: TGCGCCAGCAGCCAAGATTTCCGGGCCGCGGGGACTAGCGGGAGGGGCACAGATACGCAGTATTTT.

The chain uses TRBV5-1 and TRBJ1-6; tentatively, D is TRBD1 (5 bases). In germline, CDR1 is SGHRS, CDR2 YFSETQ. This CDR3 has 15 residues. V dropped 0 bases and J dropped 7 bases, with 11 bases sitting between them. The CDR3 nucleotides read TGCGCCAGCAGCTTGGCTGGGGCACTAAATTCACCCCTCCACTTT. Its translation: CASSLAGALNSPLHF. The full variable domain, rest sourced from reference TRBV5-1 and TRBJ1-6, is KAGVTQTPRYLIKTRGQQVTLSCSPISGHRSVSWYQQTPGQGLQFLFEYFSETQRNKGNFPGRFSGRQFSNSRSEMNVSTLELGDSALYLCASSLAGALNSPLHFGNGTRLTVT.

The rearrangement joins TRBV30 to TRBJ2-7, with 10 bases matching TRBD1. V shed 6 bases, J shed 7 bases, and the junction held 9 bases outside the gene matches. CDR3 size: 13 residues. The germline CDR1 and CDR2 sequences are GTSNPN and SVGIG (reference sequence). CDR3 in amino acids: CACGTGVSREQYF. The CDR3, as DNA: TGTGCCTGCGGGACAGGGGTATCGAGAGAGCAGTACTTC. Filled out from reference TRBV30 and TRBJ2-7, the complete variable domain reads SQTIHQWPATLVQPVGSPLSLECTVEGTSNPNLYWYRQAAGRGLQLLFYSVGIGQISSEVPQNLSASRPQDRQFILSSKKLLLSDSGFYLCACGTGVSREQYFGPGTRLTVT.

CDR3 protein: CASSPPQGAAAWGYTF. For the CDR3, the DNA is TGTGCCAGCAGCCCTCCCCAGGGGGCGGCTGCATGGGGCTACACCTTC. The gene calls are TRBV28 and TRBJ1-2; 8 nucleotides align to TRBD1. Trimming cost V 6 bases and J 8 bases; bases outside gene matches: 17. Germline CDR1 is MDHEN and CDR2 is SYDVKM. CDR3 length equals 16 residues.

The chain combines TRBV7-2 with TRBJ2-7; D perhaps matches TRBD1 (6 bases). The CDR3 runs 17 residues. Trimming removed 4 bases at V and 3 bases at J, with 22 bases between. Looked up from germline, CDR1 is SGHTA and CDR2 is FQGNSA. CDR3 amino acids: CASSYPPTGTLGYEQYF. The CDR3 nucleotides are TGTGCCAGCAGCTACCCACCGACAGGTACCTTAGGCTACGAGCAGTACTTC.

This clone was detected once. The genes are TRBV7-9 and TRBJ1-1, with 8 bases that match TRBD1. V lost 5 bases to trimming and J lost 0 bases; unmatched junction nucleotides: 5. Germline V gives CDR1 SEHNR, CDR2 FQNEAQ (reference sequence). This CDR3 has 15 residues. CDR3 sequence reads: CASSPRTGMNTEAFF. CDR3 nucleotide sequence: TGTGCCAGCAGCCCCAGGACAGGGATGAACACTGAAGCTTTCTTT.

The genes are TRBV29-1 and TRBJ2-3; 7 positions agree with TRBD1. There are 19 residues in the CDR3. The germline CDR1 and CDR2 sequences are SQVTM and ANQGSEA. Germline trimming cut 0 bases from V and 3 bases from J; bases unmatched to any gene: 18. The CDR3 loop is CSVEEQRETGFLGTDTQYF. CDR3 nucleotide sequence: TGCAGCGTTGAAGAACAGAGAGAGACAGGGTTTTTAGGTACAGATACGCAGTATTTT.

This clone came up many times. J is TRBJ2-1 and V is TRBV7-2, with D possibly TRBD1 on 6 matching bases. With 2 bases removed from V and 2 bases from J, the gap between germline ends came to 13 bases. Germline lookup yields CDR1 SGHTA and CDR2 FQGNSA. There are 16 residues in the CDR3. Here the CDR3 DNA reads TGTGCCAGCAGCTTAAAGTTGCCAGGGGCCTACAATGAGCAGTTCTTC. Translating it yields CASSLKLPGAYNEQFF.